This T cell receptor beta chain was documented in a study of blood T cell repertoires in COVID-19. Study at large: Nucleic acid was either cDNA or gDNA, and it came from T cells, B-cell-depleted T cells, or PBMCs.

This clone was detected once. The germline CDR1 and CDR2 sequences are MGHDK and SYGVNS. V gave up 3 bases and J gave up 7 bases; unmatched junction bases: 9. CDR3 length equals 16 residues. Method: immunoSEQ multiplex PCR; TCRdb's copy keeps in-frame clones and lacks some. The table lists nearly 250,000 clones, about 84% of them singletons. This clonotype was obtained from an elderly woman with COVID-19, enrolled during active disease. The rearrangement uses TRBV25-1 and TRBJ1-6, with 7 nucleotides matching TRBD1. The sequencing sample was made of peripheral blood. CDR3 in amino acids: CASSDARQGINSPLHF. CDR3 DNA sequence: TGTGCCAGCAGTGACGCTAGACAGGGAATCAATTCACCCCTCCACTTT. Looking up the rest from reference TRBV25-1 and TRBJ1-6 gives the full variable domain: EADIYQTPRYLVIGTGKKITLECSQTMGHDKMYWYQQDPGMELHLIHYSYGVNSTEKGDLSSESTVSRIRTEHFPLTLESARPSHTSQYLCASSDARQGINSPLHFGNGTRLTVT.